A single sample gave rise to the 5 T cell receptor beta chains below, sequenced in a study of T cell responses to AZD1222 COVID-19 vaccine. TCRdb keeps only in-frame clones here, not all; method: immunoSEQ multiplex PCR. In the table there are 150,000 to 200,000 clones, about 90% of which are singletons. The sample consisted of peripheral blood, taken 28 days after the second dose of the MenACWY control vaccine. The receptors originated from an adult who received the MenACWY meningococcal vaccine as a control.

The chain carries TRBV7-9 and TRBJ2-7, with TRBD2 identical over 7 bases. J lost 3 bases, V lost 1 base, and 6 bases had no gene match. Germline CDR1 reads SEHNR; CDR2 reads FQNEAQ (reference sequence). The CDR3 loop spans 15 amino acids. CDR3 coding DNA: TGTGCCAGCAGCTTAGTGGCGGGGGTTATCTACGAGCAGTACTTC. Amino acid sequence: CASSLVAGVIYEQYF.

The CDR3 nucleotides are TGTGCCAGCAGCCTAGTAGAATGGACAGGGTTTATGAGAAACACTGAAGCTTTCTTT. Protein sequence: CASSLVEWTGFMRNTEAFF. The V call is TRBV9, the J call TRBJ1-1; 8 nucleotides align to TRBD1. The CDR3 loop spans 19 amino acids. Trimming took 4 bases from V and 2 from J; bases not matched to a gene: 19. From germline, CDR1 is SGDLS and CDR2 YYNGEE.

This chain uses TRBV19 with TRBJ1-1, with 8 bases lining up with TRBD1. Germline CDR1 reads LNHDA; CDR2 reads SQIVND (reference sequence). V dropped 10 bases and J dropped 3; count of bases not matched to a gene: 10. The CDR3 loop spans 14 amino acids. CDR3 sequence: CATKWGQEDTEAFF. The CDR3 DNA reads TGTGCCACAAAATGGGGACAGGAGGACACTGAAGCTTTCTTT.

The chain employs TRBV10-1 and TRBJ2-7; perhaps D is TRBD1 or TRBD2 (5 bases each). Trimming took 0 bases from V and 0 from J, leaving 9 bases between them. The CDR3 length is 15 residues. CDR1 WNHNN and CDR2 SYGVQD come from the germline V gene (reference sequence). As DNA, the CDR3 is TGCGCCAGCAGTGAGTCGGGACGAAGCTCCTACGAGCAGTACTTC. It codes for CASSESGRSSYEQYF.

The chain uses TRBV28 and TRBJ2-5; D is perhaps TRBD2 (6 bases). CDR3 size: 14 residues. Germline V lookup: CDR1 MDHEN, CDR2 SYDVKM. The ends were cut back, 6 bases at V and 1 base at J, with 12 bases in the middle. The DNA for the CDR3 is TGTGCCAGCAGCATCCCGGGGGTCCAAGAGACCCAGTACTTC. Amino acids: CASSIPGVQETQYF.